The 23 T cell receptor beta chains presented below share a single source sample, sequenced in a study of blood T cell repertoires in COVID-19. Produced via immunoSEQ multiplex PCR; TCRdb's table is partial and in-frame only. The table includes 150,000 to 200,000 clones, 70% to 90% detected once. The sequenced sample was peripheral blood. The source of these receptors is a man aged 55 to 70 with active or convalescent COVID-19.

The table lists this clone with a few counts. V usage is TRBV19 and J usage is TRBJ1-1; the match to TRBD1 covers 8 bases. The germline V gene has CDR1 LNHDA and CDR2 SQIVND (reference sequence). The CDR3 runs 17 residues. V lost 6 bases, J lost 2 bases, and 14 bases stayed unmatched. CDR3 residues: CASRPQGARTSNTEAFF. The CDR3 DNA follows: TGTGCCAGTAGACCCCAGGGGGCGAGAACGTCTAACACTGAAGCTTTCTTT.

V is TRBV5-1 and J is TRBJ1-6; 9 bases match TRBD1. The CDR3 extends over 15 amino acids. The V gene end was trimmed by 2 bases and the J gene end by 6 bases; junction bases not matched to a gene: 3. Germline loops: CDR1 SGHRS, CDR2 YFSETQ. The CDR3 nucleotides are TGCGCCAGCAGCTTTGGGACAGGGCGTAATTCACCCCTCCACTTT. Translating gives CASSFGTGRNSPLHF.

The rearrangement links TRBV6-1 to TRBJ1-1; D call uncertain. The CDR3 has 13 amino acids. Looked up from germline, CDR1 is MNHNS and CDR2 is SASEGT. The V gene lost 6 bases and the J gene lost 4 bases, with 12 bases spanning the gap. CDR3 amino acids: CASRIGSGTEAFF. The CDR3 DNA reads TGTGCCAGCAGAATCGGGTCCGGCACTGAAGCTTTCTTT.

The chain carries TRBV2 and TRBJ1-5; no clear D. The CDR3 runs to 14 residues. Per germline, CDR1 SNHLY and CDR2 FYNNEI. Deletions cut 3 bases from V and 2 bases from J, with 8 bases between. CDR3 nucleotide sequence: TGTGCCAGCAGTGAGAATACAGGCAATCAGCCCCAGCATTTT. It codes for CASSENTGNQPQHF.

The chain recombines TRBV19 with TRBJ1-4; D is ambiguous. Germline lookup yields CDR1 LNHDA and CDR2 SQIVND (reference sequence). Trimming cost V 3 bases and J 0 bases, with 5 bases left between them. The CDR3 consists of 14 residues. CDR3 residues: CASSMRTTNEKLFF. The CDR3 DNA is TGTGCCAGTAGTATGAGGACAACTAATGAAAAACTGTTTTTT.

The chain recombines TRBV19 with TRBJ2-3; no definite D call. The germline V gene has CDR1 LNHDA and CDR2 SQIVND (reference sequence). Trimming pared 3 bases from V and 3 bases from J, leaving 7 bases between. The CDR3 covers 13 residues. The CDR3 spells CASSMAVTDTQYF. The CDR3 DNA follows: TGTGCCAGTAGTATGGCCGTAACAGATACGCAGTATTTT.

This clone occurred a few times. The chain uses TRBV19 and TRBJ1-3, with 8 positions matching TRBD1. The V segment lost 7 bases and the J segment 0 bases; nucleotides outside the gene matches: 2. Germline lookup yields CDR1 LNHDA and CDR2 SQIVND (reference sequence). The length of the CDR3 is 14 residues. The DNA for the CDR3 is TGTGCCAGTACCACAGGGGGCTCTGGAAACACCATATATTTT. This translates into CASTTGGSGNTIYF.

The CDR3, as DNA: TGCGCCAGCAGCTTGGCAGCGGGGGATTACAATGAGCAGTTCTTC. Translation gives CASSLAAGDYNEQFF. The chain joins TRBV5-1 to TRBJ2-1; TRBD2 agrees at 8 bases. The CDR3 length is 15 residues. Germline V gene sequence: CDR1 SGHRS, CDR2 YFSETQ. Germline trimming cut 0 bases from V and 4 bases from J; bases unmatched to any gene: 3.

The genes are TRBV19 and TRBJ1-1, with D unresolved. Germline-derived CDR1 and CDR2 are LNHDA and SQIVND (reference sequence). There are 13 residues in the CDR3. The germline V and J ends were trimmed by 0 bases and 8 bases, with 10 bases remaining between them. The CDR3 nucleotides read TGTGCCAGTAGTATAGATTTTGCCAGGGAAGCTTTCTTT. As protein: CASSIDFAREAFF.

The chain combines TRBV12-5 with TRBJ1-5; D gene unclear. The V end lost 10 bases, the J end lost 5 bases, and 12 bases lay between the germline ends. Germline V lookup: CDR1 LGHNT, CDR2 FRNRAP. The CDR3 extends over 12 amino acids. The CDR3 region has the DNA TGTGCTACTTCTCTTCCCGATCAGCCCCAGCATTTT. Amino acid sequence: CATSLPDQPQHF.

CDR3 sequence: CASSPLGDFTEAFF. In DNA, the CDR3 is TGTGCCAGCTCACCTCTCGGAGATTTCACTGAAGCTTTCTTT. V usage is TRBV18 and J usage is TRBJ1-1; D unresolved. The CDR3 sequence is 14 residues long. CDR1 KGHSH and CDR2 LQKENI come from the germline V gene. V was trimmed by 3 bases and J by 4 bases, leaving 12 bases between them.

This clone was recorded only once. The gene calls are TRBV7-9 and TRBJ1-3, with TRBD1 identical over 7 bases. The V gene end was trimmed by 3 bases and the J gene end by 4 bases; junction bases not matched to a gene: 6. CDR1 is SEHNR and CDR2 is FQNEAQ in the germline V gene (reference sequence). This CDR3 is built from 15 residues. For the CDR3, the DNA is TGTGCCAGCAGCTTCCGACAGGGCGCAGGAAACACCATATATTTT. It yields the protein CASSFRQGAGNTIYF.

The DNA for the CDR3 is TGTGCCACAACACAGGGAATCTATGGCTACACCTTC. Encoded protein: CATTQGIYGYTF. The V and J genes are TRBV6-5 and TRBJ1-2, with TRBD1 as a possible D gene (6 bases). The CDR3 has 12 amino acids. V dropped 10 bases and J dropped 4 bases, with 13 bases sitting between them. Looked up from germline, CDR1 is MNHEY and CDR2 is SVGAGI.

This clone has more than one count but fewer than ten. The chain employs TRBV19 and TRBJ1-2; D is undetermined. Germline V lookup: CDR1 LNHDA, CDR2 SQIVND (reference sequence). Trimming took 3 bases from V and 0 from J, leaving 5 bases between them. CDR3 length equals 13 residues. CDR3 region: CASSIEANYGYTF. The CDR3 region has the DNA TGTGCCAGTAGTATTGAGGCTAACTATGGCTACACCTTC.

V usage is TRBV9 and J usage is TRBJ2-3; unclear D gene. V lost 3 bases and J 2 bases, leaving 7 bases between the germline ends. This CDR3 has 13 amino acids. Germline assignment: CDR1 SGDLS and CDR2 YYNGEE. The CDR3, as DNA: TGTGCCAGCAGCGCCACAGCCACAGATACGCAGTATTTT. Its translation: CASSATATDTQYF.

In this sample, this clone turned up a few times. V gene TRBV18 combines with J gene TRBJ2-3, with 9 bases identical to TRBD1. The junction had 12 bases not matched to a gene; V was cut back by 2 bases and J by 0 bases. Per the germline V gene, CDR1 is KGHSH and CDR2 is LQKENI. This CDR3 has 19 amino acids. The CDR3 coding sequence is TGTGCCAGCTCACCAAGGATGAGACAGGGGGACCCTAGCACAGATACGCAGTATTTT. It yields the protein CASSPRMRQGDPSTDTQYF.

This CDR3 reads CASSYDRFSGNTIYF. In DNA form, the CDR3 reads TGTGCCAGCAGTTACGACAGGTTCTCTGGAAACACCATATATTTT. V usage is TRBV6-5 and J usage is TRBJ1-3; D perhaps matches TRBD1 (6 bases). V was pared by 2 bases and J by 0 bases, with 8 bases between. CDR3 length: 15 amino acids. Germline V gene lookup returns CDR1 MNHEY and CDR2 SVGAGI.

The chain links TRBV24-1 to TRBJ2-2; the match to TRBD1 covers 9 bases. CDR3 length: 16 amino acids. With V trimmed by 4 bases and J by 5 bases, 7 bases remained unmatched. The germline gives CDR1 KGHDR, CDR2 SFDVKD. CDR3 region: CATSDPGQGGTGELFF. The DNA of the CDR3 is TGTGCCACCAGTGACCCGGGACAGGGCGGAACCGGGGAGCTGTTTTTT.

The chain is built from TRBV24-1 and TRBJ1-6; TRBD1 matches at 8 bases. This CDR3 spans 15 amino acids. The V gene's germline CDR1 is KGHDR and CDR2 SFDVKD. After removal of 8 bases from V and 4 bases from J, the junction contained 6 bases not matched to a gene. CDR3 protein: CATTDRARYNSPLHF. CDR3 DNA: TGTGCCACCACGGACAGGGCGCGATATAATTCACCCCTCCACTTT.

This clone turned up a few times. This chain uses TRBV24-1 with TRBJ2-7; tentative D call: TRBD1 (6 bases). Germline CDR1 KGHDR, CDR2 SFDVKD. This CDR3 has 14 amino acids. Trimming pared 6 bases from V and 3 bases from J, leaving 14 bases between. CDR3 amino acids: CATSLSGHNYEQYF. The CDR3 nucleotides read TGTGCCACCAGTCTCTCGGGACACAACTACGAGCAGTACTTC.

The rearrangement uses TRBV6-5 and TRBJ2-3, with 8 bases matching TRBD2. Per germline, CDR1 MNHEY and CDR2 SVGAGI. With V trimmed by 3 bases and J by 5 bases, 7 bases remained unmatched. This CDR3 has 15 amino acids. The CDR3 DNA reads TGTGCCAGCAGTTATAGCGCGGGGGGAGAAGATACGCAGTATTTT. Translation gives CASSYSAGGEDTQYF.

The chain has TRBV5-1 and TRBJ1-5; unclear D gene. Trimming took off 5 bases at V and 3 bases at J, with 15 bases between the two ends. Germline-derived CDR1 and CDR2 are SGHRS and YFSETQ. This CDR3 comprises 15 residues. In DNA, the CDR3 is TGCGCCAGCAGGGAGTATCCGGGTGACAATCAGCCCCAGCATTTT. It encodes CASREYPGDNQPQHF.

This clone was picked up a small number of times. The rearrangement links TRBV5-6 to TRBJ2-5; D may be TRBD2 (5 bases). The length of the CDR3 is 13 residues. V lost 4 bases and J lost 4, with 11 bases in between. The germline V gene has CDR1 SGHDT and CDR2 YYEEEE. The CDR3 sequence is CASSTLASETQYF. Written as DNA, the CDR3 is TGTGCCAGCAGCACGCTAGCATCAGAGACCCAGTACTTC.